The 8 T cell receptor beta chains below all came from one sample that was sequenced in a study of blood T cell repertoires in COVID-19. Sequenced by immunoSEQ multiplex PCR; TCRdb stores in-frame clones only, minus some. The data contain approximately 270,000 clones, around 92% of them singletons. Sequencing input: PBMCs or T cells enriched from blood (not recorded which). Receptors originate from a woman in her sixties who had recovered from COVID-19.

V gene TRBV6-5 combines with J gene TRBJ2-7, with 9 bases identical to TRBD2. The CDR3 contains 14 residues. Germline V gene sequence: CDR1 MNHEY, CDR2 SVGAGI. V dropped 6 bases and J dropped 4; count of bases not matched to a gene: 7. CDR3 DNA sequence: TGTGCCAGCAGCGTAGCGGGGGAACCTTACGAGCAGTACTTC. It yields the protein CASSVAGEPYEQYF.

The rearrangement uses TRBV25-1 and TRBJ1-1; D gene unclear. Germline assignment: CDR1 MGHDK and CDR2 SYGVNS. Trimming took 3 bases from V and 2 from J, leaving 16 bases between them. The CDR3 covers 16 residues. The CDR3 protein is CASSDLGRSSNTEAFF. The CDR3, as DNA: TGTGCCAGCAGTGATCTTGGGAGGAGTAGTAACACTGAAGCTTTCTTT.

CDR3 amino acids: CASSYTPGLADNEQFF. DNA of the CDR3: TGCGCCAGCAGCTACACTCCGGGACTAGCGGACAATGAGCAGTTCTTC. This rearrangement joins TRBV5-1 to TRBJ2-1; 11 bases match TRBD2. The CDR3 extends over 16 amino acids. J lost 5 bases, V lost 3 bases, and 7 bases had no gene match. From germline, CDR1 is SGHRS and CDR2 YFSETQ.

The V gene is TRBV28, the J gene TRBJ1-1; D is undetermined. The germline V and J ends were trimmed by 4 bases and 4 bases, with 10 bases remaining between them. This CDR3 is built from 13 residues. In germline, CDR1 is MDHEN, CDR2 SYDVKM. This CDR3 is CASSSSRGTEAFF. In nucleotides, the CDR3 is TGTGCCAGCAGTTCGAGTCGGGGCACTGAAGCTTTCTTT. The full variable domain, rest sourced from reference TRBV28 and TRBJ1-1, is DVKVTQSSRYLVKRTGEKVFLECVQDMDHENMFWYRQDPGLGLRLIYFSYDVKMKEKGDIPEGYSVSREKKERFSLILESASTNQTSMYLCASSSSRGTEAFFGQGTRLTVV.

The genes are TRBV25-1 and TRBJ1-1; unclear D gene. Looked up from germline, CDR1 is MGHDK and CDR2 is SYGVNS. The CDR3 sequence is 13 residues long. Trimming removed 5 bases from V and 3 bases from J, with 10 bases in between. CDR3 residues: CASSLAFYTEAFF. The CDR3 DNA reads TGTGCCAGCAGTTTAGCTTTCTACACTGAAGCTTTCTTT.

This sequence joins TRBV23-1 and TRBJ2-6; tentative D call: TRBD1 (5 bases). TRBV23-1 is an ORF; its function is uncertain. Trimming removed 1 base at V and 2 bases at J, with 9 bases between. The CDR3 runs to 16 residues. This chain's CDR3 is CASSQFWGAGANVLTF. CDR3 nucleotide sequence: TGCGCCAGCAGTCAATTTTGGGGCGCTGGGGCCAACGTCCTGACTTTC.

The rearrangement links TRBV19 to TRBJ1-1; 10 bases are a match to TRBD1. Unmatched junction bases numbered 11, after V lost 6 bases and J lost 4 bases. CDR3 length equals 16 residues. Germline values: CDR1 LNHDA, CDR2 SQIVND (reference sequence). In DNA, the CDR3 is TGTGCCAGTAGAAACCCGGGACAGGGGTTCGGCACTGAAGCTTTCTTT. This translates into CASRNPGQGFGTEAFF.

V and J are TRBV5-1 and TRBJ1-6; the D gene is possibly TRBD1 (5 bases). CDR1 is SGHRS and CDR2 is YFSETQ in the germline V gene. The CDR3 covers 16 residues. V lost 4 bases and J lost 6, with 17 bases in between. The CDR3 DNA is TGCGCCAGCAGCCAAGCTGGGGCGATGGGTAATTCACCCCTCCACTTT. This translates into CASSQAGAMGNSPLHF.